Listed below are T cell receptor beta chains from one sample, sequenced in a study of T cell repertoires in cytomegalovirus infection. Their antigens remain unidentified. Via MiXCR, TCRdb re-called the reads, giving one row per CDR3 protein. This sample yields tens of thousands of distinct CDR3 sequences, of which approximately 22% are seen a single time; approximately 79% belongs to the top ten. The sequencing sample was made of PBMCs, sequenced either directly or after in vitro stimulation (not recorded which). The origin of the receptors is a human donor in good health (CMV status not recorded). Some clones in this sample may be carry-over from other donors' samples. Each CDR3 is given with its conserved first and last residue. Fields, in order: D gene, J gene, clone size, V gene, CDR3 protein, CDR3 DNA. D genes are given only for firm matches. A row's size may be missing; if present it is once, few, many or a size class.

>NA|TRBJ1-1|many|TRBV7-3
CASSSHGGGTEAFF
TGTGCCAGCAGCTCCCATGGGGGGGGAACCGAAGCTTTCTTT
>NA|TRBJ2-4|NA|TRBV12-3/TRBV12-4
CASSLTGKNIQYF
TGTGCCAGCAGTTTGACAGGAAAAAACATTCAGTACTTC
>NA|TRBJ1-5|many|TRBV12-3/TRBV12-4
CASRGYGNQPQHF
TGTGCCAGCCGGGGTTACGGCAATCAGCCCCAGCATTTT
>NA|TRBJ2-1|few|TRBV28
CATHLDYNEQFF
TGTGCCACCCACCTTGACTACAATGAGCAGTTCTTC
>NA|TRBJ1-2|few|TRBV6-5
CASSYSGGGYTF
TGTGCCAGCAGTTACTCCGGAGGCGGCTACACCTTC
>NA|TRBJ2-3|NA|TRBV6-1
CASSSPWGGRQSSTDTQYF
TGTGCCAGCAGTTCCCCCTGGGGGGGCAGGCAATCGAGCACAGATACGCAGTATTTT
>NA|TRBJ1-1|few|TRBV6-2/TRBV6-3
CASSFVRGDMNTEAFF
TGTGCCAGCAGTTTCGTCAGAGGAGACATGAACACTGAAGCTTTCTTT
>NA|TRBJ2-2|few|TRBV6-2/TRBV6-3
CASSYTDTGELFF
TGTGCCAGCAGTTACACAGACACCGGGGAGCTGTTTTTT
>NA|TRBJ1-3|medium-sized|TRBV7-8
CASSFRARQGGNTIYF
TGTGCCAGCAGCTTTAGGGCCAGGCAGGGAGGAAACACCATATATTTT
>NA|TRBJ1-3|many|TRBV7-2
CASSPWQASGNTIYF
TGTGCCAGCAGCCCTTGGCAGGCCTCTGGAAACACCATATATTTT
>NA|TRBJ1-5|many|TRBV4-2
CASSHIGGSNQPQHF
TGTGCCAGCAGCCACATAGGGGGTAGCAATCAGCCCCAGCATTTT
>TRBD1|TRBJ1-3|few|TRBV4-3
CASSQDRDRESGNTIYF
TGCGCCAGCAGCCAAGATAGGGACAGGGAATCCGGAAACACCATATATTTT
>TRBD2|TRBJ2-2|NA|TRBV7-9
CASSPLAGGINGELFF
TGTGCCAGCAGCCCACTAGCGGGAGGTATAAACGGGGAGCTGTTTTTT
>TRBD2|TRBJ2-5|many|TRBV7-2
CASRRSSTSGRGETQYF
TGTGCCAGCAGACGATCCTCCACTAGCGGTAGAGGGGAGACCCAGTACTTC
>NA|TRBJ2-1|NA|TRBV4-2
CASSRRDSYNEQFF
TGTGCCAGCAGCCGGCGGGACAGCTACAATGAGCAGTTCTTC
>NA|TRBJ2-5|NA|TRBV6-1
CASSSPGTSFRETQYF
TGTGCCAGCAGTTCGCCAGGAACTAGTTTCCGAGAGACCCAGTACTTC
>TRBD1|TRBJ1-1|NA|TRBV6-2/TRBV6-3
CASSWRVDRGRTEAFF
TGTGCCAGCAGTTGGAGGGTTGACAGGGGGCGAACTGAAGCTTTCTTT
>TRBD2|TRBJ2-1|NA|TRBV12-3/TRBV12-4
CASTQAGGPLAGSNEQFF
TGTGCCAGCACCCAAGCGGGAGGGCCATTAGCGGGTAGTAATGAGCAGTTCTTC
>NA|TRBJ1-2|NA|TRBV19
CASRRQPSNYGYTF
TGTGCCAGCCGGAGACAACCCTCTAACTATGGCTACACCTTC
>NA|TRBJ2-1|many|TRBV11-1
CASSLAYSYNEQFF
TGTGCCAGCAGCCTAGCGTATTCTTACAATGAGCAGTTCTTC
>NA|TRBJ1-3|NA|TRBV30
CASNDREIGNTIYF
TGTGCCTCAAACGACCGAGAGATAGGAAACACCATATATTTT
>TRBD2|TRBJ2-3|few|TRBV3-1
CASSLVGASGRDTQYF
TGTGCCAGCAGCCTCGTTGGGGCTAGCGGGAGAGATACGCAGTATTTT
>NA|TRBJ2-1|many|TRBV7-2
CASSRDFSYNEQFF
TGTGCCAGCAGCCGGGACTTCTCTTACAATGAGCAGTTCTTC
>NA|TRBJ1-1|NA|TRBV28
CASIGQVNTEAFF
TGTGCCAGCATAGGACAAGTGAACACTGAAGCTTTCTTT
>TRBD1|TRBJ1-5|few|TRBV7-9
CASSRTGDSNQPQHF
TGTGCCAGCAGCCGGACAGGGGATAGCAATCAGCCCCAGCATTTT
>NA|TRBJ1-4|NA|TRBV6-2/TRBV6-3
CASSSAGFNEKLFF
TGTGCCAGCAGTTCCGCGGGATTCAATGAAAAACTGTTTTTT
>TRBD2|TRBJ2-5|many|TRBV10-2
CASTPLAVYQETQYF
TGCGCCAGCACTCCACTAGCGGTGTACCAAGAGACCCAGTACTTC
>NA|TRBJ2-7|many|TRBV2
CASEPMTLYEQYF
TGTGCCAGCGAGCCCATGACCTTGTACGAGCAGTACTTC
>NA|TRBJ2-7|NA|TRBV12-3/TRBV12-4
CASSLVGSGGYSYEQYF
TGTGCCAGCAGTTTAGTGGGATCAGGCGGCTACTCCTACGAGCAGTACTTC
>NA|TRBJ1-1|few|TRBV12-3/TRBV12-4
CASSSQGIHTEAFF
TGTGCCAGCAGTAGTCAGGGAATACACACTGAAGCTTTCTTT
>TRBD1|TRBJ2-5|NA|TRBV12-3/TRBV12-4
CASSPHPHRGWKTQYF
TGTGCCAGCAGCCCCCACCCTCACAGGGGTTGGAAGACCCAGTACTTC
>NA|TRBJ2-2|NA|TRBV7-7
CASSPDRNTGELFF
TGTGCTAGCAGTCCAGACAGGAACACCGGGGAGCTGTTTTTT
>TRBD2|TRBJ2-1|few|TRBV6-2/TRBV6-3
CASSLLAGGLNEQFF
TGTGCCAGCAGTCTACTAGCGGGGGGACTCAATGAGCAGTTCTTC
>NA|TRBJ2-3|few|TRBV4-2
CASSQGASASTDTQYF
TGTGCCAGCAGCCAGGGGGCTAGCGCCAGCACAGATACGCAGTATTTT
>TRBD1|TRBJ2-5|NA|TRBV13
CASSPGTGLSGTQYF
TGTGCCAGCAGCCCCGGGACAGGGCTCTCGGGGACCCAGTACTTC
>TRBD1|TRBJ2-7|many|TRBV7-2
CASRLDRDHEQYF
TGTGCCAGCAGACTAGACAGGGACCACGAGCAGTACTTC
>NA|TRBJ1-1|few|TRBV28
CASTTDRAEAFF
TGTGCCAGCACCACGGATAGGGCTGAAGCTTTCTTT
>TRBD2|TRBJ2-1|NA|TRBV4-2
CASSQEWASGPYNEQFF
TGTGCCAGCAGCCAAGAATGGGCTAGCGGGCCCTACAATGAGCAGTTCTTC
>NA|TRBJ1-3|NA|TRBV4-1
CASSQVRGKGNTIYF
TGCGCCAGCAGCCAAGTTCGAGGGAAGGGAAACACCATATATTTT
>NA|TRBJ1-3|few|TRBV20-1
CSARGPANTIYF
TGCAGTGCTAGGGGACCAGCTAACACCATATATTTT
>NA|TRBJ1-5|NA|TRBV19
CASSPSGPNQPQHF
TGTGCCAGTAGTCCTTCAGGCCCCAATCAGCCCCAGCATTTT
>NA|TRBJ2-7|few|TRBV27
CASRGGRRVGYEQYF
TGTGCCAGCAGAGGGGGGCGGAGGGTTGGCTACGAGCAGTACTTC
>NA|TRBJ2-2|NA|TRBV12-3/TRBV12-4
CASYQVSQSRTGELFF
TGTGCCAGCTACCAAGTCTCTCAGTCACGGACCGGGGAGCTGTTTTTT